Shown below are 8 T cell receptor beta chains from a single sample sequenced in a study of T cell responses to AZD1222 COVID-19 vaccine. Clones were read by immunoSEQ multiplex PCR, and TCRdb kept only the in-frame ones, dropping some. The table has about 93,000 clones, around 91% seen once; the top ten hold roughly 2.4%. The sequencing used peripheral blood, collected 28 days after the second AZD1222 dose. All receptors come from an adult who received the AZD1222 COVID-19 vaccine.

The rearrangement links TRBV7-3 to TRBJ2-1; TRBD2 agrees at 7 bases. Germline values: CDR1 SGHTA, CDR2 FQGTGA. Losses at the gene ends were 4 bases for V and 7 bases for J; bases not matched to a gene: 4. The CDR3 length is 13 residues. In DNA, the CDR3 is TGTGCCAGCAGCTCCGGACTAGTTAATGAGCAGTTCTTC. It translates to CASSSGLVNEQFF.

The chain employs TRBV5-1 and TRBJ2-1; TRBD1 matches at 9 bases. Per the germline V gene, CDR1 is SGHRS and CDR2 is YFSETQ. V gave up 3 bases and J gave up 8 bases; unmatched junction bases: 9. This CDR3 spans 15 amino acids. This CDR3 is CASSSKGQGNYEQFF. The DNA of the CDR3 is TGCGCCAGCAGCTCGAAAGGACAGGGGAACTATGAGCAGTTCTTC.

CDR3 residues: CASSATGTPFDGYTF. CDR3 bases: TGTGCCAGCAGTGCCACCGGGACACCGTTTGATGGCTACACCTTC. The chain employs TRBV6-2 or TRBV6-3 and TRBJ1-2, with D tentatively TRBD1 (6 bases). V gave up 5 bases and J gave up 6 bases, with 19 bases separating them. The CDR3 length is 15 residues. Germline CDR1 reads MNHEY; CDR2 reads SVGEGT.

The chain links TRBV5-1 to TRBJ1-2, with 7 bases fitting TRBD1. The CDR3 is made up of 15 amino acids. With V trimmed by 2 bases and J by 1 base, 5 bases remained unmatched. The germline gives CDR1 SGHRS, CDR2 YFSETQ. CDR3 nucleotides: TGCGCCAGCAGCTTAAACAGGGGTAGTAACTATGGCTACACCTTC. It translates to CASSLNRGSNYGYTF.

V usage is TRBV6-2 or TRBV6-3 and J usage is TRBJ1-2; D may be TRBD1 (5 bases). CDR1 and CDR2 from the germline V gene are MNHEY and SVGEGT. V was shortened by 4 bases and J by 2 bases, with 20 bases between the two germline ends. The CDR3 is 17 amino acids. The CDR3 sequence is CASSSSFHRGANYGYTF. The CDR3 DNA follows: TGTGCCAGCAGTTCGAGCTTCCACAGAGGGGCAAACTATGGCTACACCTTC.

This rearrangement joins TRBV5-1 to TRBJ2-1, with TRBD1 matching 7 bases. V gave up 0 bases and J gave up 7 bases; unmatched junction bases: 4. Germline values: CDR1 SGHRS, CDR2 YFSETQ. The CDR3 contains 14 residues. The CDR3 nucleotides are TGCGCCAGCAGCTTGGGGGGGACAGTAAATGAGCAGTTCTTC. Protein product: CASSLGGTVNEQFF.

The V gene is TRBV19, the J gene TRBJ2-3; possibly TRBD1 for D (5 bases). There are 11 residues in the CDR3. Trimming removed 9 bases from V and 7 bases from J, with 11 bases in between. Per germline, CDR1 LNHDA and CDR2 SQIVND (reference sequence). The DNA of the CDR3 is TGTGCCAGCAAGGGGTCCAATACGCAGTATTTT. Translating gives CASKGSNTQYF.

The chain uses TRBV7-9 and TRBJ1-3, with a possible D match to TRBD1 (5 bases). The germline gives CDR1 SEHNR, CDR2 FQNEAQ (reference sequence). Trimming left V 2 bases short and J 8 bases short, with 13 bases between. CDR3 size: 14 residues. This chain's CDR3 is CASSLPRAGDTIYF. The CDR3 nucleotides are TGTGCCAGCAGCTTACCCAGGGCGGGAGACACCATATATTTT.